This is a list of T cell receptor beta chains from one sample in a study of T cells in Graves' hyperthyroidism and ophthalmopathy. TCRdb processed the multiplex PCR reads anew with MiXCR; each CDR3 protein has one entry. The data contain approximately 250,000 distinct CDR3 sequences, roughly 22% of them singletons. The sequencing input was blood. These receptors were collected from a woman in her thirties or forties with Graves' ophthalmopathy. Both conserved end residues are part of each CDR3. A D gene is named only where the DNA matches it firmly. Clone size is given for some rows only: seen once, a few or many times, or a class if the clone is expanded.

J gene	clone size	D gene	V gene	CDR3 protein	CDR3 DNA
TRBJ2-5	.	.	TRBV7-8	CASKLTGSEETQYF	TGTGCCAGCAAACTTACAGGATCGGAGGAGACCCAGTACTTC
TRBJ2-7	many	.	TRBV6-5	CASSYASGEGYEQYF	TGTGCCAGCAGTTACGCGTCGGGAGAGGGCTACGAGCAGTACTTC
TRBJ1-5	.	.	TRBV12-3/TRBV12-4	CASSTGTLNQPQHF	TGTGCCAGCAGTACCGGGACACTTAATCAGCCCCAGCATTTT
TRBJ1-5	.	TRBD1	TRBV27	CASSPAQGVSNQPQHF	TGTGCCAGCAGTCCGGCACAGGGGGTGAGCAATCAGCCCCAGCATTTT
TRBJ2-7	many	.	TRBV14	CASSLPGTYSYEQYF	TGTGCCAGCAGTCTCCCCGGGACTTACTCCTACGAGCAGTACTTC
TRBJ1-1	many	TRBD1	TRBV5-1	CASSLGTGPTEAFF	TGCGCCAGCAGCTTGGGGACAGGTCCCACTGAAGCTTTCTTT
TRBJ2-7	many	.	TRBV3-1	CASSLEADRRGEQYF	TGTGCCAGCAGCCTCGAAGCCGACAGGCGTGGGGAGCAGTACTTC
TRBJ2-7	.	TRBD1	TRBV27	CASSSQGVFGYEQYF	TGTGCCAGCAGTTCACAGGGGGTTTTCGGCTACGAGCAGTACTTC
TRBJ1-2	many	.	TRBV29-1	CSVGFNYGYTF	TGCAGCGTTGGGTTCAACTATGGCTACACCTTC
TRBJ1-2	many	.	TRBV28	CASSFRAAYGYTF	TGTGCCAGCAGTTTTCGGGCAGCCTATGGCTACACCTTC
TRBJ2-2	many	.	TRBV14	CASRRDLNTGELFF	TGTGCCAGCAGACGGGACCTGAACACCGGGGAGCTGTTTTTT
TRBJ2-5	many	TRBD2	TRBV6-5	CASTPLYRGGQETQYF	TGTGCCAGCACCCCCCTTTATAGGGGAGGGCAAGAGACCCAGTACTTC
TRBJ1-1	many	.	TRBV20-1	CSAPQNTEAFF	TGCAGTGCTCCCCAGAACACTGAAGCTTTCTTT
TRBJ1-3	many	.	TRBV19	CASSRSNSGNTIYF	TGTGCCAGTAGTCGATCCAACTCTGGAAACACCATATATTTT
TRBJ2-7	many	.	TRBV6-5	CASSSGQVIYEQYF	TGTGCCAGCAGTTCAGGACAAGTTATTTACGAGCAGTACTTC
TRBJ2-2	many	.	TRBV11-2	CASSLVPFANTGELFF	TGTGCCAGCAGCTTAGTCCCTTTCGCGAACACCGGGGAGCTGTTTTTT
TRBJ1-1	.	.	TRBV20-1	CSAVQGMSTEAFF	TGCAGTGCTGTACAGGGAATGAGCACTGAAGCTTTCTTT
TRBJ2-7	many	.	TRBV4-1	CASSQEGPTPYEQYF	TGCGCCAGCAGCCAAGAGGGTCCAACTCCCTACGAGCAGTACTTC
TRBJ2-4	many	.	TRBV15	CATSRDEGLAKNIQYF	TGTGCCACCAGCAGAGATGAGGGACTAGCCAAAAACATTCAGTACTTC
TRBJ2-2	many	TRBD2	TRBV27	CATIAGATGELFF	TGTGCCACCATAGCGGGAGCTACCGGGGAGCTGTTTTTT
TRBJ2-7	once	TRBD2	TRBV12-3/TRBV12-4	CASSSPGLAGARSYEQYF	TGTGCCAGCAGTTCGCCGGGACTAGCGGGAGCGAGATCCTACGAGCAGTACTTC
TRBJ1-2	.	.	TRBV20-1	CSARDSQRRSGYTF	TGCAGTGCTAGAGATTCCCAGCGGCGTAGCGGCTACACCTTC
TRBJ2-2	many	.	TRBV12-3/TRBV12-4	CASSLRRGGNGELFF	TGTGCCAGCAGTTTACGCAGGGGAGGGAACGGGGAGCTGTTTTTT
TRBJ2-7	.	TRBD2	TRBV14	CASSKGLAISYEQYF	TGTGCCAGCAGCAAGGGACTAGCGATTTCCTACGAGCAGTACTTC
TRBJ1-2	.	.	TRBV12-3/TRBV12-4	CASSGTGRPYGYTF	TGTGCCAGCAGTGGGACGGGACGGCCTTATGGCTACACCTTC